Detailed here is one T cell receptor (beta chain). Its target is unknown. These data belong to a study of OX40 agonist ivuxolimab in advanced cancers. Some clones are missing from TCRdb's copy, which holds only in-frame ones; the method was immunoSEQ multiplex PCR. The sample records around 20,000 clones, around 90% being singletons. V was pared by 5 bases and J by 0 bases, with 14 bases between. Per germline, CDR1 MGHRA and CDR2 YSYEKL. The CDR3 extends over 16 amino acids. Autoimmune disease history or systemic immunosuppression led to patient exclusion. The study's findings and limits: Blood T cells, both CD4+ and CD8+, expanded clonally by week 6 at 0.1 to 3.0 mg/kg.

The TCR sequence derives from an adult with an advanced solid tumor such as melanoma, head and neck, liver or kidney cancer. The material was CD4+ or CD8+ T cells sorted from blood, obtained in a trial of the OX40 agonist ivuxolimab. The chain joins TRBV4-1 to TRBJ2-1; D remains unclear. CDR3 DNA sequence: TGCGCCAGCAGCTTCAGCACGGGCAGCTCCTACAATGAGCAGTTCTTC. Its translation: CASSFSTGSSYNEQFF.